The sequence of this T cell receptor (beta chain) was determined in a study of beta chain features in type 1 diabetes. Study outcomes and limitations: Researchers reported that naive, central memory and Treg TCRB repertoires appeared more similar in patients than in healthy donors. Type 1 diabetes patients showed fewer insertions and more deletions at VDJ junctions. All four CD4+ subsets from Type 1 diabetes patients carried moderately but significantly shorter TCRB CDR3s.

Looked up from germline, CDR1 is SGHTA and CDR2 is FQGTGA. The CDR3 runs to 19 residues. The V end lost 0 bases, the J end lost 0 bases, and 20 bases lay between the germline ends. This clone was counted between two and nine times. Its matching antigen is unknown. Investigators reverse transcribed all isolated RNA, so they sequenced expressed TCRB transcripts. Clones were read by immunoSEQ multiplex PCR, and TCRdb kept only the in-frame ones, dropping some. In the table there are 150,000 to 190,000 clones, 10% to 13% of which are singletons. The sequence was collected from a man aged 25-45 years with type 1 diabetes. The specimen sequenced was central memory CD4+ T cells from blood. This chain joins TRBV7-3 and TRBJ1-2, with no clear D. Here the CDR3 DNA reads TGTGCCAGCAGCTTAACCGGGAGAGCTTCTCAGGCCCCTAACTATGGCTACACCTTC. The encoded protein is CASSLTGRASQAPNYGYTF.